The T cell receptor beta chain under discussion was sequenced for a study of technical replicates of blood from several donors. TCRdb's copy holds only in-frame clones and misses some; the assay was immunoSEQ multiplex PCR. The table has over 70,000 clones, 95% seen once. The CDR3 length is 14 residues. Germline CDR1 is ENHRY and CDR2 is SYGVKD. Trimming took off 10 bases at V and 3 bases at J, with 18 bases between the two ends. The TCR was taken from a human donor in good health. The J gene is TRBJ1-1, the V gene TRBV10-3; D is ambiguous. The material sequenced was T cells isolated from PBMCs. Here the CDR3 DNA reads TGTGCCAGCAAGCGGGAGGTAGGTGACACTGAAGCTTTCTTT. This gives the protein CASKREVGDTEAFF.